This passage covers 29 T cell receptor beta chains from one sample sequenced in a study of patients and donors after allogeneic stem cell transplantation. TCRdb itself ran the RT-PCR reads through MiXCR, one entry per CDR3 protein. Of about 200,000 distinct CDR3 sequences in the sample, less than 45% were seen once. The sample was blood, either unsorted or a sorted T cell fraction (not recorded which). The receptors were sampled from a human donor who was either an allogeneic HSCT recipient or a stem cell or donor lymphocyte infusion donor (not recorded which). It is not recorded whose cells these are; they may come from a transplant donor.

A few counts support this clonotype. The chain joins TRBV5-1 to TRBJ1-2, with a tentative D call TRBD1 (6 bases). Germline V lookup: CDR1 SGHRS, CDR2 YFSETQ. The CDR3 has 14 residues. The V end lost 1 base, the J end lost 4 bases, and 11 bases lay between the germline ends. The DNA for the CDR3 is TGCGCCAGCAGCTTGAGCAGGGGAGGCTATGGCTACACCTTC. This translates into CASSLSRGGYGYTF.

This clonotype was seen a few times. V usage is TRBV12-3 or TRBV12-4 and J usage is TRBJ1-4; D not resolved. The CDR3 runs to 12 residues. Trimming took off 5 bases at V and 7 bases at J, with 8 bases between the two ends. CDR3 coding DNA: TGTGCCAGCAGTGTTTATTTTGAAAAACTGTTTTTT. Translation gives CASSVYFEKLFF.

This clonotype was seen a few times. V is TRBV6-5 and J is TRBJ2-7; no clear D gene. This CDR3 is built from 15 residues. Germline values: CDR1 MNHEY, CDR2 SVGAGI. The V gene lost 0 bases and the J gene lost 0 bases, with 9 bases spanning the gap. CDR3 coding DNA: TGTGCCAGCAGTTACTCGGCTGTAAGCTCCTACGAGCAGTACTTC. Translation gives CASSYSAVSSYEQYF.

The chain employs TRBV28 and TRBJ2-7; 11 bases map to TRBD2. The CDR3 sequence is 16 residues long. Germline assignment: CDR1 MDHEN and CDR2 SYDVKM. The V gene end was trimmed by 2 bases and the J gene end by 3 bases; junction bases not matched to a gene: 6. The CDR3 DNA sequence: TGTGCCAGCAGTTTACCTACTAGCGGGAGTGGCTACGAGCAGTACTTC. Residues: CASSLPTSGSGYEQYF.

This clonotype was detected a few times. This chain joins TRBV28 and TRBJ2-2, with 8 bases identical to TRBD1. The length of the CDR3 is 16 residues. CDR1 MDHEN and CDR2 SYDVKM come from the germline V gene. The V segment lost 5 bases and the J segment 2 bases; nucleotides outside the gene matches: 7. This chain's CDR3 is CASSESTGDNTGELFF. In nucleotides, the CDR3 is TGTGCCAGCAGTGAGTCGACAGGGGATAACACCGGGGAGCTGTTTTTT.

The chain couples TRBV13 to TRBJ2-4, with 9 bases matching TRBD2. V shed 4 bases, J shed 7 bases, and the junction held 11 bases outside the gene matches. Germline V CDR1 and CDR2: PRHDT, FYEKMQ (reference sequence). This CDR3 is built from 16 residues. The CDR3 DNA reads TGTGCCAGCAGCTATTCCCCCCTAGCGGGACGGAACATTCAGTACTTC. This gives the protein CASSYSPLAGRNIQYF.

The rearrangement joins TRBV11-2 to TRBJ2-5, with D tentatively TRBD1 (5 bases). Germline lookup yields CDR1 SGHAT and CDR2 FQNNGV. The CDR3 totals 14 residues. Trimming took off 6 bases at V and 5 bases at J, with 16 bases between the two ends. CDR3 protein: CASRIQAMGETQYF. The CDR3 DNA follows: TGTGCCAGCAGGATACAGGCGATGGGCGAGACCCAGTACTTC.

This rearrangement joins TRBV6-2 or TRBV6-3 to TRBJ2-1; 12 positions match TRBD2. This CDR3 contains 16 residues. CDR1 and CDR2 from the germline V gene are MNHEY and SVGEGT. With V trimmed by 0 bases and J by 6 bases, 3 bases remained unmatched. This CDR3 reads CASSYSILAGGNEQFF. DNA for the CDR3: TGTGCCAGCAGTTACTCGATACTAGCGGGAGGCAATGAGCAGTTCTTC.

The chain uses TRBV27 and TRBJ1-6, with no clear D. Per germline, CDR1 MNHEY and CDR2 SMNVEV (reference sequence). The CDR3 extends over 12 amino acids. V dropped 3 bases and J dropped 9 bases, with 6 bases sitting between them. The CDR3 DNA sequence: TGTGCCAGCAGTTTTAGGAGTTCACCCCTCCACTTT. Translation gives CASSFRSSPLHF.

This sequence joins TRBV9 and TRBJ1-6; maybe TRBD1 (6 bases). Trimming pared 4 bases from V and 8 bases from J, leaving 13 bases between. Germline V CDR1 and CDR2: SGDLS, YYNGEE. This CDR3 is built from 14 residues. The CDR3 DNA is TGTGCCAGCAGCCCTAGGACAGAATATTCACCCCTCCACTTT. It is translated as CASSPRTEYSPLHF.

The chain employs TRBV27 and TRBJ1-1; 7 bases map to TRBD1. Trimming took 3 bases from V and 2 from J; bases not matched to a gene: 6. CDR3 size: 15 residues. Germline CDR1 reads MNHEY; CDR2 reads SMNVEV (reference sequence). CDR3 protein: CASSLSDRDNTEAFF. The CDR3 DNA sequence: TGTGCCAGCAGTTTGTCCGACAGGGATAACACTGAAGCTTTCTTT.

The CDR3 region has the DNA TGTGCGGACACCCCGAACACTGAAGCTTTCTTT. Residues: CADTPNTEAFF. This chain joins TRBV30 and TRBJ1-1, with D perhaps matching TRBD1 (5 bases). Germline V gene data show CDR1 as GTSNPN and CDR2 as SVGIG (reference sequence). CDR3 length: 11 residues.

The V call is TRBV30, the J call TRBJ1-1; 7 positions agree with TRBD1. The trim removed 2 bases at V and 11 bases at J, leaving 8 bases unmatched. Looked up from germline, CDR1 is GTSNPN and CDR2 is SVGIG (reference sequence). The CDR3 is made up of 12 amino acids. CDR3 amino acids: CAWSSRGEFAFF. The CDR3 DNA follows: TGTGCCTGGAGTTCCAGGGGGGAGTTCGCTTTCTTT.

V is TRBV2 and J is TRBJ2-7; D gene uncertain. CDR3 length equals 12 residues. Per the germline V gene, CDR1 is SNHLY and CDR2 is FYNNEI. Trimming pared 6 bases from V and 4 bases from J, leaving 10 bases between. This CDR3 is CASRALTYEQYF. DNA for the CDR3: TGTGCCAGCAGAGCCCTGACTTACGAGCAGTACTTC.

The V and J genes are TRBV11-2 and TRBJ2-5; D is unclear. The CDR3 runs to 17 residues. Germline V gives CDR1 SGHAT, CDR2 FQNNGV. Deletions cut 1 base from V and 4 bases from J, with 19 bases between. CDR3 sequence reads: CASSLVGVQTPVETQYF. DNA for the CDR3: TGTGCCAGCAGCTTAGTAGGCGTACAAACTCCAGTAGAGACCCAGTACTTC.

The chain couples TRBV20-1 to TRBJ2-7, with D tentatively TRBD2 (5 bases). V lost 8 bases and J lost 4, with 15 bases in between. Germline CDR1 and CDR2: DFQATT and SNEGSKA (reference sequence). The CDR3 consists of 12 residues. CDR3: CSLPEGPYEQYF. The CDR3 DNA follows: TGCAGTTTACCTGAGGGCCCGTACGAGCAGTACTTC.

The chain combines TRBV20-1 with TRBJ2-2; maybe TRBD2 (5 bases). The CDR3 covers 13 residues. V was shortened by 4 bases and J by 7 bases, with 13 bases between the two germline ends. CDR1 is DFQATT and CDR2 is SNEGSKA in the germline V gene (reference sequence). The CDR3 here is CSATGRSDGELFF. Written as DNA, the CDR3 is TGCAGTGCTACTGGGAGATCTGACGGGGAGCTGTTTTTT.

This clonotype has just a few counts. V gene TRBV5-8 combines with J gene TRBJ1-2, with a tentative D call TRBD1 (6 bases). V dropped 2 bases and J dropped 4 bases, with 12 bases sitting between them. The germline gives CDR1 SGHTS, CDR2 YDEGEE. The CDR3 loop spans 14 amino acids. The CDR3 reads CASSFLEGVYGYTF. CDR3 bases: TGTGCCAGCAGCTTTCTAGAGGGGGTCTATGGCTACACCTTC.

This clonotype was counted between two and nine times. The chain links TRBV20-1 to TRBJ1-4; D uncertain. Trimming removed 0 bases at V and 8 bases at J, with 13 bases between. This CDR3 has 14 amino acids. Looked up from germline, CDR1 is DFQATT and CDR2 is SNEGSKA (reference sequence). The CDR3 bases are TGCAGTGCTAGAGATACGAGGGTTCGAGAAAAACTGTTTTTT. This sequence encodes CSARDTRVREKLFF.

The chain joins TRBV5-1 to TRBJ1-1; D call uncertain. Germline loops: CDR1 SGHRS, CDR2 YFSETQ. This CDR3 comprises 15 residues. The germline V and J ends were trimmed by 0 bases and 0 bases, with 9 bases remaining between them. CDR3 amino acids: CASSLEIGMNTEAFF. The CDR3 DNA is TGCGCCAGCAGCTTGGAAATAGGGATGAACACTGAAGCTTTCTTT.

The V gene is TRBV27, the J gene TRBJ2-3; no firm D call. The CDR3 contains 15 residues. Trimming took 6 bases from V and 0 from J, leaving 13 bases between them. Germline V gene lookup returns CDR1 MNHEY and CDR2 SMNVEV (reference sequence). The CDR3 DNA is TGTGCCAGCAGACCCTACGTGAGGAGCACAGATACGCAGTATTTT. It yields the protein CASRPYVRSTDTQYF.

V usage is TRBV29-1 and J usage is TRBJ1-1; 7 bases line up with TRBD1. Germline trimming cut 6 bases from V and 2 bases from J; bases unmatched to any gene: 12. The germline CDR1 and CDR2 sequences are SQVTM and ANQGSEA. There are 15 residues in the CDR3. CDR3 protein: CSVQGGGKSNTEAFF. The CDR3 DNA sequence: TGCAGCGTCCAGGGGGGCGGGAAGAGCAACACTGAAGCTTTCTTT. Full variable domain (rest looked up from reference TRBV29-1 and TRBJ1-1): SAVISQKPSRDICQRGTSLTIQCQVDSQVTMMFWYRQQPGQSLTLIATANQGSEATYESGFVIDKFPISRPNLTFSTLTVSNMSPEDSSIYLCSVQGGGKSNTEAFFGQGTRLTVV.

The rearrangement joins TRBV4-1 to TRBJ1-1; D uncertain. V was clipped by 2 bases and J by 0 bases, with 7 bases between them. Germline lookup yields CDR1 MGHRA and CDR2 YSYEKL. This CDR3 has 14 residues. CDR3 bases: TGCGCCAGCAGCCAACCCCACATGAACACTGAAGCTTTCTTT. Translated, it gives CASSQPHMNTEAFF.

The chain recombines TRBV20-1 with TRBJ2-3, with 11 positions matching TRBD1. This CDR3 is built from 14 residues. Germline CDR1 and CDR2: DFQATT and SNEGSKA (reference sequence). V gave up 5 bases and J gave up 1 base; unmatched junction bases: 2. CDR3 sequence: CSASGQGGTDTQYF. The CDR3 DNA follows: TGCAGTGCTTCGGGACAGGGGGGCACAGATACGCAGTATTTT.

This clonotype has a handful of counts. The rearrangement joins TRBV20-1 to TRBJ1-4; 7 bases agree with TRBD1. V gave up 4 bases and J gave up 8 bases; unmatched junction bases: 7. Per the germline V gene, CDR1 is DFQATT and CDR2 is SNEGSKA (reference sequence). This CDR3 region has 13 residues. The CDR3 region has the DNA TGCAGTGCTACGGCAGGGGGGAGGGAAAAACTGTTTTTT. Translated, it gives CSATAGGREKLFF.

The chain carries TRBV2 and TRBJ1-1; tentative D call: TRBD1 (5 bases). Germline lookup yields CDR1 SNHLY and CDR2 FYNNEI. V was trimmed by 7 bases and J by 6 bases, leaving 12 bases between them. CDR3 length equals 12 residues. In DNA form, the CDR3 reads TGTGCCAGCACCATGCTGGGGGCTGAAGCTTTCTTT. It yields the protein CASTMLGAEAFF.

A few counts support this clonotype. The gene calls are TRBV7-9 and TRBJ1-6; no reliable D call. Between the trimmed V and J ends, which lost 6 bases and 7 bases, there was a span of 13 bases. Germline values: CDR1 SEHNR, CDR2 FQNEAQ (reference sequence). The CDR3 totals 14 residues. CDR3 in amino acids: CASSPQSGNSPLHF. The CDR3 coding sequence is TGTGCCAGCAGTCCCCAGTCCGGCAATTCACCCCTCCACTTT.

The chain uses TRBV9 and TRBJ2-7; TRBD2 might be the D (6 bases). The V and J ends lost 0 bases and 6 bases respectively, with 7 bases between them. There are 12 residues in the CDR3. Germline CDR1 reads SGDLS; CDR2 reads YYNGEE. Here the CDR3 reads CASSVVGGEQYF. The CDR3 nucleotides are TGTGCCAGCAGCGTAGTGGGGGGCGAGCAGTACTTC. Drawing the rest from reference TRBV9 and TRBJ2-7, the complete variable domain is DSGVTQTPKHLITATGQRVTLRCSPRSGDLSVYWYQQSLDQGLQFLIQYYNGEERAKGNILERFSAQQFPDLHSELNLSSLELGDSALYFCASSVVGGEQYFGPGTRLTVT.

This clonotype was seen a few times. The V call is TRBV4-3, the J call TRBJ2-7, with 7 bases that match TRBD1. The CDR3 sequence is 14 residues long. Germline CDR1 is LGHNA and CDR2 is YSLEER. After removal of 4 bases from V and 2 bases from J, the junction contained 5 bases not matched to a gene. Written as DNA, the CDR3 is TGCGCCAGCAGCCCCACGACAGGGACCTACGAGCAGTACTTC. Translated: CASSPTTGTYEQYF.